The next 6 T cell receptor beta chains were all read from a single sample in a study of human T cells and chemical hapten exposure. A single record per CDR3 protein comes from TCRdb applying MiXCR to the RACE reads. The data show 45,000 to 65,000 distinct CDR3 sequences, with around 10% seen just once and around 10% held by the top ten. Time point indicated: pre-sensitization, week 0. Described treatment: therapeutic diphenylcyclopropenone sensitization with weekly scalp DPC. The input for sequencing was whole blood, taken in connection with sensitization to the hapten diphenylcyclopropenone (DPC). Receptors originate from a man aged 40-55 years with alopecia areata. Some clones in this sample may be carry-over from other donors' samples.

V gene TRBV5-6 combines with J gene TRBJ1-2; D is unclear. The CDR3 extends over 12 amino acids. V was pared by 0 bases and J by 5 bases, with 5 bases between. The germline V gene has CDR1 SGHDT and CDR2 YYEEEE. CDR3 coding DNA: TGTGCCAGCAGCTTGGACATGTATGGCTACACCTTC. It translates to CASSLDMYGYTF.

The chain is built from TRBV25-1 and TRBJ2-5, with unresolved D. CDR3 length equals 14 residues. With 1 base removed from V and 1 base from J, the gap between germline ends came to 7 bases. Germline CDR1 is MGHDK and CDR2 is SYGVNS. CDR3 residues: CASSEWVGQETQYF. CDR3 nucleotides: TGTGCCAGCAGTGAATGGGTAGGCCAAGAGACCCAGTACTTC.

The J gene is TRBJ1-3, the V gene TRBV4-2; tentative D call: TRBD1 (5 bases). Germline V gene sequence: CDR1 LGHNA, CDR2 YNFKEQ. The CDR3 extends over 15 amino acids. V shed 3 bases and J shed 0 bases, with 9 bases lying between them. The CDR3 sequence: CASSQTDPSGNTIYF. DNA of the CDR3: TGTGCCAGCAGCCAGACAGATCCCTCTGGAAACACCATATATTTT.

This clonotype was seen at least ten times. This chain connects TRBV4-1 to TRBJ2-1; 8 bases align to TRBD1. Germline lookup yields CDR1 MGHRA and CDR2 YSYEKL. CDR3 length: 15 residues. V lost 3 bases and J lost 3; bases outside the gene matches: 4. CDR3 protein: CASSQSGTGYNEQFF. The CDR3 DNA reads TGCGCCAGCAGCCAGTCCGGGACAGGCTACAATGAGCAGTTCTTC.

This clonotype was counted only a few times. The chain is built from TRBV4-1 and TRBJ2-3; D uncertain. The CDR3 is made up of 12 amino acids. V was clipped by 5 bases and J by 5 bases, with 8 bases between them. Germline loops: CDR1 MGHRA, CDR2 YSYEKL. In DNA form, the CDR3 reads TGCGCCAGCAGCACCACCGGAGATACGCAGTATTTT. Encoded protein: CASSTTGDTQYF.

The sample holds a few counts of this clonotype. V and J are TRBV7-9 and TRBJ2-5; TRBD2 matches at 9 bases. Germline V gene lookup returns CDR1 SEHNR and CDR2 FQNEAQ (reference sequence). This CDR3 spans 16 amino acids. J lost 1 base, V lost 3 bases, and 6 bases had no gene match. CDR3: CASSFRAGGGQETQYF. CDR3 bases: TGTGCCAGCAGCTTTAGAGCGGGAGGAGGCCAAGAGACCCAGTACTTC.